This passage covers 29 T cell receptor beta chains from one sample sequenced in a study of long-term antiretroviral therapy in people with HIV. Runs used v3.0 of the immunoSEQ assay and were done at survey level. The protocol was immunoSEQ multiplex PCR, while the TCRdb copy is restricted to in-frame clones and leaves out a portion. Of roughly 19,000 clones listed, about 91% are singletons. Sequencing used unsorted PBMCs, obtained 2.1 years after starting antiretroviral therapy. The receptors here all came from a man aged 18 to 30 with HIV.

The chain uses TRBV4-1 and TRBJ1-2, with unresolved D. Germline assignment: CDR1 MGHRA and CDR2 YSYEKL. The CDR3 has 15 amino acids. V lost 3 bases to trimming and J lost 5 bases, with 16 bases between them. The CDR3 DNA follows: TGCGCCAGCAGCCAGTACCAGGAGGAACCTTATGGCTACACCTTC. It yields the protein CASSQYQEEPYGYTF.

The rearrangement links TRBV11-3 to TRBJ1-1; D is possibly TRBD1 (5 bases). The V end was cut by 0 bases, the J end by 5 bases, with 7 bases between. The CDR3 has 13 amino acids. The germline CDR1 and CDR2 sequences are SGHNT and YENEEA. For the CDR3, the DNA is TGTGCCAGCAGCTTAGAGGGGGAAACTGAAGCTTTCTTT. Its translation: CASSLEGETEAFF.

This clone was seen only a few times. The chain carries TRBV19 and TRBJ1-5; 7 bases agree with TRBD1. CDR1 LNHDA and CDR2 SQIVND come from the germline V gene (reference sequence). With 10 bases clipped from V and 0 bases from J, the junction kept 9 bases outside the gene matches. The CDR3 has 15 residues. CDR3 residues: CATLGGLYSNQPQHF. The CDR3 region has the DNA TGTGCCACCCTAGGGGGCCTCTATAGCAATCAGCCCCAGCATTTT.

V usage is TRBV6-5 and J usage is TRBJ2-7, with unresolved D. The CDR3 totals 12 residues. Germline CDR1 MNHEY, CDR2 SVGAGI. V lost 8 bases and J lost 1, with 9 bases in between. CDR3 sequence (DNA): TGTGCCAGCCTTCGTCCGTCCTACGAGCAGTACTTC. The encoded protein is CASLRPSYEQYF.

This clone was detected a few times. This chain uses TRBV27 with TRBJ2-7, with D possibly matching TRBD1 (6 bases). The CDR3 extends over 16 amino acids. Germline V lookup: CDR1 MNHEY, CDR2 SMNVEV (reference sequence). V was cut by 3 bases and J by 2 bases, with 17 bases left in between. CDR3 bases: TGTGCCAGCAGTTTCTCAACAGGGCAGGCCACCTACGAGCAGTACTTC. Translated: CASSFSTGQATYEQYF.

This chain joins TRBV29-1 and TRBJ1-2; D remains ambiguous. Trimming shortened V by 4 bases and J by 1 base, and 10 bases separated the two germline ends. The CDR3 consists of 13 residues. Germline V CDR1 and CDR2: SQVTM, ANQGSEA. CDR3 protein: CSVVSPDNYGYTF. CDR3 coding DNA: TGCAGCGTTGTATCGCCAGATAACTATGGCTACACCTTC.

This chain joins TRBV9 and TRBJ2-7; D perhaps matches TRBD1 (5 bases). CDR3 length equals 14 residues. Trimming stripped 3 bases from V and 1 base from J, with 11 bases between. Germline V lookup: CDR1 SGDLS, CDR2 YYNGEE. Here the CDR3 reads CASSAGSRSYEQYF. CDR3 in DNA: TGTGCCAGCAGCGCAGGGTCGAGGTCCTACGAGCAGTACTTC.

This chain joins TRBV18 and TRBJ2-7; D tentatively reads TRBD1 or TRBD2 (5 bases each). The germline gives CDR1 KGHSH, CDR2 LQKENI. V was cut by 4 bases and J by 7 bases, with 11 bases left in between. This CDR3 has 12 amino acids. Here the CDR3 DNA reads TGTGCCAGCTCACAGGGACGGCTTGAGCAGTACTTC. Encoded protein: CASSQGRLEQYF.

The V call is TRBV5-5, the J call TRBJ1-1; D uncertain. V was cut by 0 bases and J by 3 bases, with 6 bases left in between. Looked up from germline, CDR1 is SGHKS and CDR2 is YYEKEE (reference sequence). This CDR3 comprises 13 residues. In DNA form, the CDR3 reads TGTGCCAGCAGCTTGGTCGGGTACACTGAAGCTTTCTTT. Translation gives CASSLVGYTEAFF.

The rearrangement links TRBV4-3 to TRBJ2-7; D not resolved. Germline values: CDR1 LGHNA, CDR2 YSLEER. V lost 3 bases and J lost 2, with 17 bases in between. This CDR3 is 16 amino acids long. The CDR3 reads CASSQADKVLTYEQYF. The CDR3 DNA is TGCGCCAGCAGCCAGGCTGACAAGGTGCTCACCTACGAGCAGTACTTC.

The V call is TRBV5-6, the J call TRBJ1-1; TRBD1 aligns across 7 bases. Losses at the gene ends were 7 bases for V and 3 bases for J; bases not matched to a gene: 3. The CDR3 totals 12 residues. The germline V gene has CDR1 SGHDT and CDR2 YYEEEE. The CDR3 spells CASFGTDTEAFF. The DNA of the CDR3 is TGTGCCAGCTTTGGGACAGACACTGAAGCTTTCTTT.

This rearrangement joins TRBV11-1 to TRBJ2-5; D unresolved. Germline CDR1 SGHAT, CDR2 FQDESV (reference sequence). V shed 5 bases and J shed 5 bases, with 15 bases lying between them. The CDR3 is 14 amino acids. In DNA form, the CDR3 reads TGTGCCAGCAGCCCCGTTCTAGGCCCGGAGACCCAGTACTTC. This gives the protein CASSPVLGPETQYF.

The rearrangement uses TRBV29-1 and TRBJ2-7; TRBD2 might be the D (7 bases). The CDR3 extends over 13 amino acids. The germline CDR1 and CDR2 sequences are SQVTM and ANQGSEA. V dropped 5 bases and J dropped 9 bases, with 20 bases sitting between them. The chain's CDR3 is CSVQVGRGPGQYF. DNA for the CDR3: TGCAGCGTTCAGGTGGGGCGGGGGCCCGGGCAGTACTTC.

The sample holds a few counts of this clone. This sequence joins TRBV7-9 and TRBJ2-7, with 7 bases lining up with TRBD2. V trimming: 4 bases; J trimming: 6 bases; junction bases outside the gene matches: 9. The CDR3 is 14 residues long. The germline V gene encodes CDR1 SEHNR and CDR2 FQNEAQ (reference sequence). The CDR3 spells CASSSEGRVGEQYF. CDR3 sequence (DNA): TGTGCCAGCAGCTCCGAGGGGAGGGTAGGCGAGCAGTACTTC.

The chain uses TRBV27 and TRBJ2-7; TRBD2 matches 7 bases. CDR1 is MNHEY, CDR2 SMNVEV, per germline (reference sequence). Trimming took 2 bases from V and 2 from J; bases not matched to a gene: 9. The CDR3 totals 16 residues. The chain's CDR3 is CASSLRLAVRPYEQYF. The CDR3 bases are TGTGCCAGCAGTTTAAGGCTAGCGGTAAGACCCTACGAGCAGTACTTC.

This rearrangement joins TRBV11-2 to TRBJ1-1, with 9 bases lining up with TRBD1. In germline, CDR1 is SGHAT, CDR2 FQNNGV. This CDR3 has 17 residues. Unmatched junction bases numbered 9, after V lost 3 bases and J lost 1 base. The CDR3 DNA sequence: TGTGCCAGCAGCTTCAGATTCTTGGGACAGGGGAACACTGAAGCTTTCTTT. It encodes CASSFRFLGQGNTEAFF.

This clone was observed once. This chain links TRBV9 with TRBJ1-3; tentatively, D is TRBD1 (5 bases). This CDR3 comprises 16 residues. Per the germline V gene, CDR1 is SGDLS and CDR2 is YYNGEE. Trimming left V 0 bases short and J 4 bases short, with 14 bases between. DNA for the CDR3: TGTGCCAGCAGCGTAGACGCGGGGCGACGAGGAAACACCATATATTTT. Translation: CASSVDAGRRGNTIYF. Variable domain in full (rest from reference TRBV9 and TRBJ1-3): DSGVTQTPKHLITATGQRVTLRCSPRSGDLSVYWYQQSLDQGLQFLIQYYNGEERAKGNILERFSAQQFPDLHSELNLSSLELGDSALYFCASSVDAGRRGNTIYFGEGSWLTVV.

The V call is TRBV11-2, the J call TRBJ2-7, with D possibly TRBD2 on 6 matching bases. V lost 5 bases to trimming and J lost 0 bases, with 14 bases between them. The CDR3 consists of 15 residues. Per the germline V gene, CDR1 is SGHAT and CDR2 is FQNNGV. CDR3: CASSPDSGSSYEQYF. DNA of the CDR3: TGTGCCAGCAGCCCGGACTCCGGGAGCTCCTACGAGCAGTACTTC. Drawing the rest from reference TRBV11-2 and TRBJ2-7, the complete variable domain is EAGVAQSPRYKIIEKRQSVAFWCNPISGHATLYWYQQILGQGPKLLIQFQNNGVVDDSQLPKDRFSAERLKGVDSTLKIQPAKLEDSAVYLCASSPDSGSSYEQYFGPGTRLTVT.

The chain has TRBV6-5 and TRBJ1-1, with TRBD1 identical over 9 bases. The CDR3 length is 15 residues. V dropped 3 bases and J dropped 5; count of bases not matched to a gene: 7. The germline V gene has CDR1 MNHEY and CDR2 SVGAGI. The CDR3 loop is CASSYSTGGGTEAFF. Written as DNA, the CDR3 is TGTGCCAGCAGTTATTCCACAGGGGGCGGGACTGAAGCTTTCTTT.

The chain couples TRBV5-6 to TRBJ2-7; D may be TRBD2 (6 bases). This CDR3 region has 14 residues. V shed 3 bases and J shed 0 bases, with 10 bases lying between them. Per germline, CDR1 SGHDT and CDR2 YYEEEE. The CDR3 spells CASSSSSVSYEQYF. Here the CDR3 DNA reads TGTGCCAGCAGCTCGTCTAGCGTCTCCTACGAGCAGTACTTC.

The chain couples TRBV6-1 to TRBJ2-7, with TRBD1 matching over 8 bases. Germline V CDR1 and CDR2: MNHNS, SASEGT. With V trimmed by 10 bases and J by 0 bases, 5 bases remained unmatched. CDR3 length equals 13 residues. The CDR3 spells CATRTGTSYEQYF. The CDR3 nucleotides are TGTGCCACCCGGACAGGGACCTCCTACGAGCAGTACTTC.

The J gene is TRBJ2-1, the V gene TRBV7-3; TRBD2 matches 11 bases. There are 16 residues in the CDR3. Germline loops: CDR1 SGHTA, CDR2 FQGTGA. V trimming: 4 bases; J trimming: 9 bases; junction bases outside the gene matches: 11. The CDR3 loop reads CASSSSSTSGEGEQFF. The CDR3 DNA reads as TGTGCCAGCAGCTCGTCCTCGACTAGCGGGGAGGGTGAGCAGTTCTTC.

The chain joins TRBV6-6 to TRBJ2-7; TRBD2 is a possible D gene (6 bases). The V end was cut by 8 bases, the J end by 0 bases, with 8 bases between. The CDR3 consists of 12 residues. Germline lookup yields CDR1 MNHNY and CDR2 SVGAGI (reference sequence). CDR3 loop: CASGTFSYEQYF. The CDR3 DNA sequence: TGTGCCAGCGGGACTTTCTCCTACGAGCAGTACTTC.

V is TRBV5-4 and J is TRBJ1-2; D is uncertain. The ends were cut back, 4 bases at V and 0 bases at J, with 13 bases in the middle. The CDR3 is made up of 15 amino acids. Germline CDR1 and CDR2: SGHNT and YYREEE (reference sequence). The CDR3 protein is CASSLEVTTNYGYTF. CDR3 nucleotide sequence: TGTGCCAGCAGCCTGGAGGTAACCACTAACTATGGCTACACCTTC.

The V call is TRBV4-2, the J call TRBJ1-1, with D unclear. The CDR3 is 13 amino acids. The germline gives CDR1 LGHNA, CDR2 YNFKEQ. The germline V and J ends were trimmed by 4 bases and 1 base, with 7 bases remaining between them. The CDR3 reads CASSLVGNTEAFF. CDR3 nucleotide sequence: TGTGCCAGCAGCCTCGTAGGGAACACTGAAGCTTTCTTT.

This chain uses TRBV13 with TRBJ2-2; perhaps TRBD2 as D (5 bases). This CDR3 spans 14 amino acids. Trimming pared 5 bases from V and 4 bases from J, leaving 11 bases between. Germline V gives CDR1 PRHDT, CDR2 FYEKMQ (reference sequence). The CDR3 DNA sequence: TGTGCCAGCAGCGCTGGACTCTTCACCGGGGAGCTGTTTTTT. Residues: CASSAGLFTGELFF.

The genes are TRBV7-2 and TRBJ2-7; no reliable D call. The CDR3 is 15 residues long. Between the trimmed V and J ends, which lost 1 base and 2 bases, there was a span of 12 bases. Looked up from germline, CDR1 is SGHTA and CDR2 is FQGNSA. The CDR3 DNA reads TGTGCCAGCAGCTTAGTTCCGGGTTCGACCTACGAGCAGTACTTC. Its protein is CASSLVPGSTYEQYF.

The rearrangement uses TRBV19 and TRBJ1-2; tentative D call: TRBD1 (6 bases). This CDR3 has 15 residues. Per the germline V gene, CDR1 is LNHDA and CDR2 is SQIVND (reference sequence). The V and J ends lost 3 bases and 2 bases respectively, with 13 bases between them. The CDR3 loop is CASSISPTGNYGYTF. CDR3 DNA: TGTGCCAGTAGTATCTCCCCGACAGGCAACTATGGCTACACCTTC.

CDR3 nucleotides: TGTGCCAGCTCCGTGAGCTATGGCTACACCTTC. Amino acid sequence: CASSVSYGYTF. The chain carries TRBV5-6 and TRBJ1-2; D is unclear. This CDR3 is built from 11 residues. Trimming took 7 bases from V and 4 from J, leaving 8 bases between them. Germline V gene sequence: CDR1 SGHDT, CDR2 YYEEEE.